This T cell receptor (beta chain) was found in a study of siplizumab effects on memory and regulatory T cells. Roughly 10^5 TCR templates underwent assay in each sample. The table came from immunoSEQ multiplex PCR; TCRdb's copy has only in-frame clones and leaves some out. The table includes more than 85,000 clones, just over 90% detected once. As for this clone: Its antigen is undetermined.

Study-level findings and limits: Proliferating Tregs in siplizumab cultures were never verified as suppressive. Solely a minor proportion of alloreactive clones could be assigned to unstimulated subsets. Memory T cells appeared less diverse than naive cells, which seemed to contribute substantially to alloresponse.

The V segment lost 0 bases and the J segment 1 base; nucleotides outside the gene matches: 9. Germline lookup yields CDR1 SGHVS and CDR2 FQNEAQ. The CDR3 has 18 amino acids. Sequencing was performed on Tregs sorted from blood. This rearrangement joins TRBV7-8 to TRBJ2-7, with TRBD2 identical over 10 bases. This TCR was sampled from a human donor in good health. CDR3: CASSLARLAGQHSYEQYF. The DNA for the CDR3 is TGTGCCAGCAGCTTAGCCCGACTAGCGGGCCAACATTCCTACGAGCAGTACTTC.